The TCR beta chain described here comes from a study of control samples from healthy donors and cancer patients. Data came from immunoSEQ multiplex PCR; TCRdb stores just in-frame clones and leaves some out. The sample shows around 120,000 clones, about 95% of them seen only once. This CDR3 spans 18 amino acids. The J segment lost 5 bases and the V segment lost 1 base, leaving 13 bases of the junction unmatched. The germline gives CDR1 SEHNR, CDR2 FQNEAQ (reference sequence). Sequenced material: blood. V usage is TRBV7-9 and J usage is TRBJ2-5, with TRBD2 identical over 10 bases. The sequence was obtained from a man aged 30 to 39 in good health. CDR3 bases: TGTGCCAGCAGCTTAGGAGGAGGGGGACTAGCGAGTTGGGAGACCCAGTACTTC. It translates to CASSLGGGGLASWETQYF.